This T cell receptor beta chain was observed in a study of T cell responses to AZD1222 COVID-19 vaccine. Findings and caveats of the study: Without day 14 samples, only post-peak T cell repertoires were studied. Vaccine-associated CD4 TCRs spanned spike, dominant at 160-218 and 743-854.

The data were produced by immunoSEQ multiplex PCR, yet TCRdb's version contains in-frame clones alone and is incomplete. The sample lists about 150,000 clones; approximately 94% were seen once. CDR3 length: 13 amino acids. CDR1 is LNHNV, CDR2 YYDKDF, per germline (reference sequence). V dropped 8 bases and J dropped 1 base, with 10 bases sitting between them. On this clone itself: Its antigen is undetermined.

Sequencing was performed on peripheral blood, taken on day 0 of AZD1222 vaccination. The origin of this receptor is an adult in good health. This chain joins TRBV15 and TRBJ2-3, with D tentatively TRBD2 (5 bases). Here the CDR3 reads CATSPAGTDTQYF. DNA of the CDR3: TGTGCCACCTCCCCAGCGGGCACAGATACGCAGTATTTT.